The 21 T cell receptor beta chains below come from one sample, sequenced in a study of shared clonotypes between healthy human individuals. Libraries were prepared by immunoSEQ multiplex PCR; TCRdb keeps only in-frame clonotypes and omits some of them. The data hold 2 million to 2.5 million clones, with 93% observed a single time. Sequenced: naive CD4+ T cells from PBMCs. Stated subset: CD45RA+ positively selected. Source of these receptors: a young man in good health. Some clones in this sample may be carry-over from other donors' samples.

The CDR3 sequence is CSVLDSDRTYEQYF. The CDR3, as DNA: TGCAGCGTTCTCGACAGTGACAGGACCTACGAGCAGTACTTC. The chain employs TRBV29-1 and TRBJ2-7; maybe TRBD1 (6 bases). The CDR3 consists of 14 residues. CDR1 is SQVTM, CDR2 ANQGSEA, per germline. The V gene lost 5 bases and the J gene lost 2 bases, with 16 bases spanning the gap.

The V call is TRBV7-3, the J call TRBJ2-3, with D tentatively TRBD2 (6 bases). The ends were cut back, 5 bases at V and 3 bases at J, with 15 bases in the middle. In germline, CDR1 is SGHTA, CDR2 FQGTGA. This CDR3 contains 15 residues. The CDR3 nucleotides are TGTGCCAGCAGCCACGGGGCTAGCGCGACAGATACGCAGTATTTT. The encoded protein is CASSHGASATDTQYF.

V is TRBV4-3 and J is TRBJ2-3; D possibly corresponds to TRBD2 (5 bases). Trimming took off 1 base at V and 0 bases at J, with 11 bases between the two ends. Germline V gives CDR1 LGHNA, CDR2 YSLEER. There are 16 residues in the CDR3. The CDR3 nucleotides read TGCGCCAGCAGCCAAGCAGGAGCGGAAAGCACAGATACGCAGTATTTT. Translation gives CASSQAGAESTDTQYF.

This clone was recorded a few times. The junction shows a germline mismatch at one end, possibly a read error. This rearrangement joins TRBV29-1 to TRBJ1-4; 8 bases agree with TRBD1. From germline, CDR1 is SQVTM and CDR2 ANQGSEA. This CDR3 contains 12 residues. The CDR3: CSVEIQGDLVLF. The CDR3 bases are TGCAGCGTTGAAATACAGGGGGACTTAGTACTTTTT.

As for this clone: The sample contains more than one DNA sequence encoding this CDR3. V and J are TRBV4-1 and TRBJ2-1; D unresolved. The length of the CDR3 is 13 residues. V was cut by 3 bases and J by 6 bases, with 9 bases left in between. Germline V gene lookup returns CDR1 MGHRA and CDR2 YSYEKL. CDR3 amino acids: CASSQGLGNEQFF. The CDR3 DNA reads as TGCGCCAGCAGCCAGGGATTAGGCAATGAGCAGTTCTTC.

The genes are TRBV11-3 and TRBJ2-4; D ambiguous. This CDR3 comprises 13 residues. V was trimmed by 1 base and J by 4 bases, leaving 5 bases between them. Per germline, CDR1 SGHNT and CDR2 YENEEA. The CDR3 DNA reads TGTGCCAGCAGCTTAGCCTCTAAAAACATTCAGTACTTC. It translates to CASSLASKNIQYF.

The chain is built from TRBV4-3 and TRBJ2-3; TRBD2 agrees at 8 bases. This CDR3 is 17 amino acids long. Germline values: CDR1 LGHNA, CDR2 YSLEER. Trimming at V came to 4 bases and at J to 4 bases, leaving 13 bases not matched to a gene. The chain's CDR3 is CASSRGVGSGTSDTQYF. CDR3 bases: TGCGCCAGCAGCCGAGGGGTGGGTAGCGGGACGTCAGATACGCAGTATTTT.

The J gene is TRBJ2-7, the V gene TRBV7-3; 12 positions match TRBD2. CDR1 and CDR2 (germline): SGHTA, FQGTGA. V shed 1 base, J shed 4 bases, and the junction held 5 bases outside the gene matches. This CDR3 region has 16 residues. This CDR3 reads CASSLMASGRGYEQYF. Written as DNA, the CDR3 is TGTGCCAGCAGCTTAATGGCTAGCGGGAGGGGGTACGAGCAGTACTTC.

V usage is TRBV11-2 and J usage is TRBJ1-2, with TRBD1 matching over 11 bases. Germline trimming cut 5 bases from V and 1 base from J; bases unmatched to any gene: 12. CDR1 and CDR2 (germline): SGHAT, FQNNGV. This CDR3 region has 18 residues. CDR3 DNA sequence: TGTGCCAGCAGCCCCGCCGGACAGGGGGCTCTCGTTAACTATGGCTACACCTTC. Translated: CASSPAGQGALVNYGYTF. Complete variable domain (other parts from reference TRBV11-2 and TRBJ1-2): EAGVAQSPRYKIIEKRQSVAFWCNPISGHATLYWYQQILGQGPKLLIQFQNNGVVDDSQLPKDRFSAERLKGVDSTLKIQPAKLEDSAVYLCASSPAGQGALVNYGYTFGSGTRLTVV.

The CDR3 DNA is TGTGCCACCAGCACGGACAGGGGATTATACGAGCAGTACTTC. Translation gives CATSTDRGLYEQYF. The V and J genes are TRBV15 and TRBJ2-7; 9 bases align to TRBD1. The CDR3 has 14 amino acids. The junction had 5 bases not matched to a gene; V was cut back by 4 bases and J by 4 bases. Germline lookup yields CDR1 LNHNV and CDR2 YYDKDF (reference sequence).

Notes on this clone: The conserved phenylalanine or tryptophan normally closing the CDR3 is absent here, so this likely arose from a read error. The chain combines TRBV30 with TRBJ1-1; 7 bases line up with TRBD1. The germline V gene encodes CDR1 GTSNPN and CDR2 SVGIG (reference sequence). The CDR3 has 15 amino acids. V lost 1 base, J lost 4 bases, and 9 bases stayed unmatched. CDR3: CAWSGQGFYGTEAFL. DNA of the CDR3: TGTGCCTGGAGTGGACAGGGATTTTACGGCACTGAAGCTTTCCTT.

The gene calls are TRBV29-1 and TRBJ1-2; the D is unclear. Germline V gene sequence: CDR1 SQVTM, CDR2 ANQGSEA. This CDR3 region has 11 residues. For the CDR3, the DNA is TGCACCGCCGAGTTCGCTTCTGGCTACACCTTC. This encodes CTAEFASGYTF.

This clone was found once. The chain is built from TRBV2 and TRBJ2-7; D is undetermined. CDR1 and CDR2 (germline): SNHLY, FYNNEI. This CDR3 region has 13 residues. V was trimmed by 6 bases and J by 7 bases, leaving 16 bases between them. The CDR3, as DNA: TGTGCCAGCAGGCTACTCGAAAAAGGGGAGCAGTACTTC. It is translated as CASRLLEKGEQYF.

This clone has just one count. The rearrangement uses TRBV27 and TRBJ1-1; 11 nucleotides agree with TRBD1. The length of the CDR3 is 15 residues. Germline V gene data show CDR1 as MNHEY and CDR2 as SMNVEV (reference sequence). J was trimmed by 6 bases and V by 5 bases; bases with no gene match: 8. In nucleotides, the CDR3 is TGTGCCAGCAGTAAGGGACAGGGGGTCTGGTCTGAAGCTTTCTTT. Amino acid sequence: CASSKGQGVWSEAFF.

The chain has TRBV4-2 and TRBJ2-1, with 7 bases matching TRBD2. J lost 5 bases, V lost 4 bases, and 11 bases had no gene match. Germline CDR1 is LGHNA and CDR2 is YNFKEQ. The CDR3 is 16 amino acids. CDR3 region: CASSPPFSGTNNEQFF. CDR3 DNA: TGTGCCAGCAGCCCTCCTTTTTCCGGGACTAACAATGAGCAGTTCTTC.

This clone showed up just once. The gene calls are TRBV5-1 and TRBJ1-2, with 12 bases identical to TRBD1. Unmatched junction bases numbered 3, after V lost 4 bases and J lost 8 bases. CDR1 and CDR2 (germline): SGHRS, YFSETQ. The CDR3 consists of 13 residues. The chain's CDR3 is CASSGTGGRGYTF. CDR3 sequence (DNA): TGCGCCAGCAGCGGGACAGGGGGCCGAGGCTACACCTTC.

The chain recombines TRBV15 with TRBJ1-2; D is unresolved. CDR1 LNHNV and CDR2 YYDKDF come from the germline V gene (reference sequence). CDR3 length: 13 amino acids. V dropped 0 bases and J dropped 6 bases, with 8 bases sitting between them. The CDR3 bases are TGTGCCACCAGCAGAGATCACCAGGATGGCTACACCTTC. It translates to CATSRDHQDGYTF.

J is TRBJ2-4 and V is TRBV4-3; perhaps TRBD2 as D (6 bases). The germline V gene encodes CDR1 LGHNA and CDR2 YSLEER. Deletions cut 1 base from V and 0 bases from J, with 10 bases between. CDR3 length equals 16 residues. The CDR3 region has the DNA TGCGCCAGCAGCCAAGTCCCGGGAGTAGCCAAAAACATTCAGTACTTC. It translates to CASSQVPGVAKNIQYF.

The gene calls are TRBV28 and TRBJ2-5; either TRBD1 or TRBD2 may fit D (5 bases each). The CDR3 has 13 amino acids. Germline values: CDR1 MDHEN, CDR2 SYDVKM. V shed 6 bases and J shed 4 bases, with 12 bases lying between them. The CDR3 is CASRGRGRETQYF. CDR3 bases: TGTGCCAGCAGGGGACGGGGTAGAGAGACCCAGTACTTC. The full variable domain, with the rest looked up from reference TRBV28 and TRBJ2-5, is DVKVTQSSRYLVKRTGEKVFLECVQDMDHENMFWYRQDPGLGLRLIYFSYDVKMKEKGDIPEGYSVSREKKERFSLILESASTNQTSMYLCASRGRGRETQYFGPGTRLLVL.

The rearrangement uses TRBV5-4 and TRBJ2-7; D not resolved. This CDR3 region has 15 residues. V lost 2 bases and J 4 bases, leaving 16 bases between the germline ends. CDR1 is SGHNT and CDR2 is YYREEE in the germline V gene (reference sequence). DNA of the CDR3: TGTGCCAGCAGCTTTTCCCCGCAGGCGGCTTACGAGCAGTACTTC. Translated, it gives CASSFSPQAAYEQYF.

The gene calls are TRBV5-4 and TRBJ2-1; TRBD2 agrees at 9 bases. CDR3 size: 15 residues. Germline values: CDR1 SGHNT, CDR2 YYREEE (reference sequence). Trimming removed 1 base from V and 10 bases from J; junction bases left unmatched: 9. The CDR3, as DNA: TGTGCCAGCAGCTTGAAACTAGCGGGTTACTCGGAGCAGTTCTTC. Translation: CASSLKLAGYSEQFF. Looking up the rest from reference TRBV5-4 and TRBJ2-1 gives the full variable domain: ETGVTQSPTHLIKTRGQQVTLRCSSQSGHNTVSWYQQALGQGPQFIFQYYREEENGRGNFPPRFSGLQFPNYSSELNVNALELDDSALYLCASSLKLAGYSEQFFGPGTRLTVL.